These 27 T cell receptor beta chains originate from one sample sequenced in a study of cytomegalovirus exposure and HLA in healthy donors. Primers: 60 Vbeta forward and 13 Jbeta reverse. Generated by immunoSEQ multiplex PCR, the TCRdb table keeps only in-frame clones and is missing some. This repertoire includes approximately 180,000 clones. Sequenced input: PBMCs. The receptors stem from a man aged 25-45 years in good health and CMV-seronegative.

The chain carries TRBV30 and TRBJ1-5; TRBD1 is a possible D gene (6 bases). This CDR3 region has 16 residues. V was trimmed by 0 bases and J by 5 bases, leaving 17 bases between them. Germline CDR1 and CDR2: GTSNPN and SVGIG (reference sequence). The CDR3 here is CAWSVGDTGFDQPQHF. The CDR3 DNA sequence: TGTGCCTGGAGTGTAGGGGACACCGGTTTTGATCAGCCCCAGCATTTT.

The chain combines TRBV14 with TRBJ1-2; D ambiguous. Trimming cost V 1 base and J 6 bases, with 12 bases left between them. The CDR3 consists of 14 residues. Germline lookup yields CDR1 SGHDN and CDR2 FVKESK. In DNA, the CDR3 is TGTGCCAGCAGCCAAGGAATGACACGACATGGCTACACCTTC. Amino acid sequence: CASSQGMTRHGYTF.

This rearrangement joins TRBV30 to TRBJ2-1; D may be TRBD2 (5 bases). Trimming removed 0 bases at V and 4 bases at J, with 16 bases between. The CDR3 spans 16 residues. Germline assignment: CDR1 GTSNPN and CDR2 SVGIG (reference sequence). CDR3 DNA sequence: TGTGCCTGGAGTGTACTAGAGCGGAGCCGATACAATGAGCAGTTCTTC. Translation gives CAWSVLERSRYNEQFF.

The CDR3 is CASSPTGYEQFF. The CDR3 region has the DNA TGTGCCAGCAGCCCCACAGGCTATGAGCAGTTCTTC. This chain uses TRBV6-5 with TRBJ2-1, with D possibly being TRBD1 (5 bases). The CDR3 is 12 residues long. Trimming took off 6 bases at V and 8 bases at J, with 11 bases between the two ends. The germline V gene encodes CDR1 MNHEY and CDR2 SVGAGI.

The gene calls are TRBV18 and TRBJ1-2, with 9 bases lining up with TRBD1. Germline V lookup: CDR1 KGHSH, CDR2 LQKENI. With V trimmed by 4 bases and J by 4 bases, 4 bases remained unmatched. The length of the CDR3 is 14 residues. Written as DNA, the CDR3 is TGTGCCAGCTCACTACAGGGGGCCGTCTATGGCTACACCTTC. It codes for CASSLQGAVYGYTF.

The chain joins TRBV13 to TRBJ2-1; 8 bases are shared with TRBD1. The CDR3 is 15 amino acids. The germline gives CDR1 PRHDT, CDR2 FYEKMQ (reference sequence). The junction had 5 bases not matched to a gene; V was cut back by 5 bases and J by 2 bases. CDR3 bases: TGTGCCAGCAGCCCAGACAGGGGTACCTACAATGAGCAGTTCTTC. Translation gives CASSPDRGTYNEQFF.

V gene TRBV7-9 combines with J gene TRBJ1-5; TRBD1 might be the D (5 bases). V dropped 0 bases and J dropped 10 bases, with 16 bases sitting between them. Germline-derived CDR1 and CDR2 are SEHNR and FQNEAQ (reference sequence). This CDR3 comprises 15 residues. The CDR3 sequence is CASSLAAGGVGPQHF. CDR3 in DNA: TGTGCCAGCAGCTTAGCGGCGGGAGGGGTCGGACCCCAGCATTTT.

Worth noting for this clone: The junction departs from the called germline gene at one end, perhaps through a read error. CDR3 sequence reads: CASSVSTGALVFEQFF. CDR3 bases: TGTGCCAGCAGTGTATCGACAGGAGCGTTGGTTTTCGAGCAGTTCTTC. The genes are TRBV27 and TRBJ2-1, with D possibly being TRBD1 (6 bases). This CDR3 region has 16 residues. The germline gives CDR1 MNHEY, CDR2 SMNVEV (reference sequence).

CDR3 protein: CASSPYRTVGTGELFF. DNA of the CDR3: TGTGCCAGTTCTCCTTACAGGACAGTGGGCACCGGGGAGCTGTTTTTT. The chain couples TRBV9 to TRBJ2-2; D possibly corresponds to TRBD1 (6 bases). The CDR3 is 16 residues long. With 8 bases removed from V and 4 bases from J, the gap between germline ends came to 21 bases. The germline V gene has CDR1 SGDLS and CDR2 YYNGEE.

The chain is built from TRBV5-6 and TRBJ2-1; the match to TRBD2 covers 13 bases. This CDR3 is 16 amino acids long. V trimming: 4 bases; J trimming: 7 bases; junction bases outside the gene matches: 8. Looked up from germline, CDR1 is SGHDT and CDR2 is YYEEEE. CDR3 DNA sequence: TGTGCCAGCAGCGCCCCGACTAGCGGGAGGTTGAATGAGCAGTTCTTC. This gives the protein CASSAPTSGRLNEQFF.

V usage is TRBV7-7 and J usage is TRBJ1-3; 9 positions match TRBD1. CDR1 and CDR2 from the germline V gene are SSHAT and FNYEAQ (reference sequence). CDR3 length: 15 residues. The ends lost 10 bases at V and 5 bases at J; junction bases unmatched: 12. CDR3 nucleotides: TGTGCCAACCCGGGGGACAGGGCTTTCAGAAACACCATATATTTT. It translates to CANPGDRAFRNTIYF.

The rearrangement uses TRBV7-9 and TRBJ1-1; TRBD1 matches at 7 bases. The CDR3 length is 15 residues. Germline values: CDR1 SEHNR, CDR2 FQNEAQ (reference sequence). V trimming: 7 bases; J trimming: 7 bases; junction bases outside the gene matches: 15. In DNA form, the CDR3 reads TGTGCCAGCACCCTCAGGGGGACACCCCTCGGTGAAGCTTTCTTT. Translation: CASTLRGTPLGEAFF.

The V gene is TRBV10-3, the J gene TRBJ2-1; 9 bases match TRBD2. CDR3 size: 17 residues. The J segment lost 7 bases and the V segment lost 0 bases, leaving 10 bases of the junction unmatched. From germline, CDR1 is ENHRY and CDR2 SYGVKD. CDR3 region: CAISESIGGGVLNEQFF. The CDR3 bases are TGTGCCATCAGTGAGTCGATCGGCGGGGGGGTGTTGAATGAGCAGTTCTTC.

The V and J genes are TRBV4-1 and TRBJ2-7; 7 positions agree with TRBD1. The V segment lost 3 bases and the J segment 2 bases; nucleotides outside the gene matches: 10. This CDR3 is 16 amino acids long. Germline lookup yields CDR1 MGHRA and CDR2 YSYEKL. CDR3 bases: TGCGCCAGCAGCCAGACCCCCGGGACAGATGCCTACGAGCAGTACTTC. Its translation: CASSQTPGTDAYEQYF.

The chain couples TRBV19 to TRBJ2-1; 9 positions match TRBD1. V lost 7 bases to trimming and J lost 3 bases; unmatched junction nucleotides: 7. The CDR3 consists of 15 residues. Per germline, CDR1 LNHDA and CDR2 SQIVND (reference sequence). The CDR3 sequence: CASTPDRGLYNEQFF. The CDR3 DNA follows: TGTGCCAGTACCCCGGACAGGGGCCTCTACAATGAGCAGTTCTTC.

The chain has TRBV7-2 and TRBJ2-7; D is uncertain. The V gene's germline CDR1 is SGHTA and CDR2 FQGNSA. V dropped 5 bases and J dropped 3 bases, with 11 bases sitting between them. This CDR3 contains 13 residues. The CDR3 loop reads CASSRVPNYEQYF. CDR3 in DNA: TGTGCCAGCAGCCGCGTACCGAACTACGAGCAGTACTTC. The complete variable domain, with remaining parts taken from reference TRBV7-2 and TRBJ2-7, reads GAGVSQSPSNKVTEKGKDVELRCDPISGHTALYWYRQSLGQGLEFLIYFQGNSAPDKSGLPSDRFSAERTGGSVSTLTIQRTQQEDSAVYLCASSRVPNYEQYFGPGTRLTVT.

V usage is TRBV19 and J usage is TRBJ2-1; 9 bases fit TRBD2. The germline V gene has CDR1 LNHDA and CDR2 SQIVND (reference sequence). This CDR3 is built from 14 residues. Trimming cost V 8 bases and J 2 bases; bases outside gene matches: 4. Written as DNA, the CDR3 is TGTGCCAGTCCGGCTAGCGGGACCTACAATGAGCAGTTCTTC. This sequence encodes CASPASGTYNEQFF.

The chain uses TRBV6-5 and TRBJ2-3, with 12 bases identical to TRBD2. The CDR3 sequence is 15 residues long. The germline CDR1 and CDR2 sequences are MNHEY and SVGAGI. V was clipped by 5 bases and J by 2 bases; unmatched bases: 2. CDR3 in DNA: TGTGCCAGCAGTGGACTAGCGGGAAACACAGATACGCAGTATTTT. The encoded protein is CASSGLAGNTDTQYF.

This chain connects TRBV5-1 to TRBJ2-7, with a tentative D call TRBD1 (6 bases). Germline CDR1 SGHRS, CDR2 YFSETQ. The CDR3 is 15 amino acids. The V gene lost 2 bases and the J gene lost 5 bases, with 17 bases spanning the gap. CDR3 loop: CASSFGTSLTHEQYF. Written as DNA, the CDR3 is TGCGCCAGCAGCTTCGGGACATCCTTAACCCACGAGCAGTACTTC. The whole variable domain, remainder taken from reference TRBV5-1 and TRBJ2-7, is KAGVTQTPRYLIKTRGQQVTLSCSPISGHRSVSWYQQTPGQGLQFLFEYFSETQRNKGNFPGRFSGRQFSNSRSEMNVSTLELGDSALYLCASSFGTSLTHEQYFGPGTRLTVT.

V gene TRBV6-1 combines with J gene TRBJ2-4; D may be TRBD2 (6 bases). In germline, CDR1 is MNHNS, CDR2 SASEGT. Trimming stripped 5 bases from V and 13 bases from J, with 15 bases between. There are 12 residues in the CDR3. This CDR3 is CASSWERGEQYF. CDR3 nucleotides: TGTGCCAGCAGTTGGGAGCGCGGGGAGCAGTACTTC.

The rearrangement links TRBV7-2 to TRBJ2-7; TRBD2 matches 14 bases. The CDR3 extends over 16 amino acids. The trim removed 6 bases at V and 10 bases at J, leaving 14 bases unmatched. CDR1 is SGHTA, CDR2 FQGNSA, per germline. For the CDR3, the DNA is TGTGCCAGCAGTCCTCCGGGACTAGCGGGAGTGCGAAGTCAGTACTTC. This encodes CASSPPGLAGVRSQYF.

V usage is TRBV4-1 and J usage is TRBJ1-1, with a possible D match to TRBD1 (5 bases). This CDR3 region has 14 residues. Deletions cut 6 bases from V and 6 bases from J, with 17 bases between. Germline V gives CDR1 MGHRA, CDR2 YSYEKL. This chain's CDR3 is CASRQHGGGSEAFF. In DNA form, the CDR3 reads TGCGCCAGCAGGCAACACGGCGGGGGTTCTGAAGCTTTCTTT.

The V call is TRBV30, the J call TRBJ2-7; the match to TRBD2 covers 12 bases. The trim removed 0 bases at V and 0 bases at J, leaving 6 bases unmatched. Per germline, CDR1 GTSNPN and CDR2 SVGIG (reference sequence). This CDR3 has 17 amino acids. CDR3 region: CAWSVVGLAGHSYEQYF. DNA of the CDR3: TGTGCCTGGAGTGTAGTGGGACTAGCGGGTCACTCCTACGAGCAGTACTTC.

This chain links TRBV18 with TRBJ2-7; 8 bases are a match to TRBD2. The CDR3 extends over 17 amino acids. Trimming removed 3 bases from V and 5 bases from J; junction bases left unmatched: 15. Looked up from germline, CDR1 is KGHSH and CDR2 is LQKENI. CDR3 residues: CASSPRAGDVRGDEQYF. The CDR3, as DNA: TGTGCCAGCTCACCCAGAGCGGGGGACGTCCGGGGCGACGAGCAGTACTTC.

V gene TRBV19 combines with J gene TRBJ2-5, with 8 bases lining up with TRBD1. The V gene's germline CDR1 is LNHDA and CDR2 SQIVND (reference sequence). The CDR3 has 13 residues. The trim removed 5 bases at V and 5 bases at J, leaving 4 bases unmatched. CDR3 DNA sequence: TGTGCCAGTAGTTTGGACAGGGAGGAGACCCAGTACTTC. Translating it yields CASSLDREETQYF.

The chain has TRBV7-9 and TRBJ2-7; maybe TRBD1 (6 bases). Germline-derived CDR1 and CDR2 are SEHNR and FQNEAQ (reference sequence). The V end lost 5 bases, the J end lost 5 bases, and 10 bases lay between the germline ends. This CDR3 region has 12 residues. CDR3 region: CASSLTGNEQYF. CDR3 DNA sequence: TGTGCCAGCAGCCTTACAGGGAACGAGCAGTACTTC.

The chain uses TRBV30 and TRBJ2-7, with a possible D match to TRBD1 (6 bases). Germline lookup yields CDR1 GTSNPN and CDR2 SVGIG (reference sequence). The CDR3 spans 16 residues. V gave up 2 bases and J gave up 7 bases, with 24 bases separating them. The CDR3 DNA follows: TGTGCCTGGAGTCATAAGGGGACATTCCCTCCCCGGGAGCAGTACTTC. This translates into CAWSHKGTFPPREQYF. Full variable domain (remainder filled in from reference TRBV30 and TRBJ2-7): SQTIHQWPATLVQPVGSPLSLECTVEGTSNPNLYWYRQAAGRGLQLLFYSVGIGQISSEVPQNLSASRPQDRQFILSSKKLLLSDSGFYLCAWSHKGTFPPREQYFGPGTRLTVT.